A single sample is the source of the 7 T cell receptor beta chains below, sequenced in a study of OX40 agonist ivuxolimab in advanced cancers. Sequencing used immunoSEQ multiplex PCR; TCRdb keeps in-frame clones, though not all of them. The sample lists more than 30,000 clones, 80% to 85% seen once, with around a fifth in the top ten. The material was CD4+ or CD8+ T cells sorted from blood, obtained in a trial of the OX40 agonist ivuxolimab. These receptors all stem from an adult with an advanced solid tumor such as melanoma, head and neck, liver or kidney cancer.

This clone turned up a few times. V is TRBV9 and J is TRBJ2-5, with D unclear. CDR1 is SGDLS, CDR2 YYNGEE, per germline. V lost 0 bases and J lost 2, with 5 bases in between. This CDR3 region has 13 residues. CDR3 in amino acids: CASSVDLQETQYF. The DNA of the CDR3 is TGTGCCAGCAGCGTAGACCTACAAGAGACCCAGTACTTC.

This rearrangement joins TRBV19 to TRBJ1-1; D is unresolved. This CDR3 has 14 amino acids. The V and J ends lost 4 bases and 6 bases respectively, with 15 bases between them. Germline V gives CDR1 LNHDA, CDR2 SQIVND (reference sequence). The CDR3 DNA reads TGTGCCAGTAGTAAGCTCGGGGTCCGTCCTGAAGCTTTCTTT. Translated, it gives CASSKLGVRPEAFF.

The chain carries TRBV29-1 and TRBJ2-5; D possibly corresponds to TRBD2 (6 bases). Germline V gives CDR1 SQVTM, CDR2 ANQGSEA. The CDR3 is made up of 12 amino acids. V lost 7 bases and J 5 bases, leaving 14 bases between the germline ends. This chain's CDR3 is CSAMTSLETQYF. Written as DNA, the CDR3 is TGCAGCGCTATGACTAGTTTGGAGACCCAGTACTTC.

This chain joins TRBV19 and TRBJ1-2; TRBD1 aligns across 8 bases. Germline V gives CDR1 LNHDA, CDR2 SQIVND (reference sequence). The V and J ends lost 6 bases and 6 bases, in that order; junction bases with no gene match: 6. The CDR3 length is 13 residues. The CDR3 protein is CASRGDRFHGYTF. Written as DNA, the CDR3 is TGTGCCAGTAGGGGGGACAGGTTCCATGGCTACACCTTC.

The table lists this clone with a count of one. The chain carries TRBV7-8 and TRBJ1-5; maybe TRBD1 (6 bases). This CDR3 comprises 17 residues. Germline V lookup: CDR1 SGHVS, CDR2 FQNEAQ. V was clipped by 0 bases and J by 0 bases, with 12 bases between them. CDR3 in DNA: TGTGCCAGCAGCTTAGCCCACAACAGGGTTAGCAATCAGCCCCAGCATTTT. Translated, it gives CASSLAHNRVSNQPQHF. Looking up the rest from reference TRBV7-8 and TRBJ1-5 gives the full variable domain: GAGVSQSPRYKVAKRGQDVALRCDPISGHVSLFWYQQALGQGPEFLTYFQNEAQLDKSGLPSDRFFAERPEGSVSTLKIQRTQQEDSAVYLCASSLAHNRVSNQPQHFGDGTRLSIL.

This clone has at least ten counts. This rearrangement joins TRBV5-1 to TRBJ1-2, with a weak D call TRBD1 (5 bases). The CDR3 contains 13 residues. V lost 0 bases and J 7 bases, leaving 10 bases between the germline ends. Germline assignment: CDR1 SGHRS and CDR2 YFSETQ. CDR3 sequence (DNA): TGCGCCAGCAGCTTGGAGGGGAACACTGGCTACACCTTC. Translated: CASSLEGNTGYTF.

The chain is built from TRBV29-1 and TRBJ2-7; D perhaps matches TRBD2 (6 bases). Per germline, CDR1 SQVTM and CDR2 ANQGSEA. Trimming stripped 0 bases from V and 6 bases from J, with 15 bases between. This CDR3 is built from 14 residues. The CDR3 DNA reads as TGCAGCGTTGAAGATCCGGAGGGCCAGGGCGAGCAGTACTTC. Amino acid sequence: CSVEDPEGQGEQYF.